Presented here are 13 T cell receptor beta chains from one specimen sequenced in a study of blood T cell repertoires in COVID-19. The protocol was immunoSEQ multiplex PCR, while the TCRdb copy is restricted to in-frame clones and leaves out a portion. The sample has around 170,000 clones; over 75% are singletons. Sequenced input: peripheral blood. These receptors were collected from a man between 70 and 80 years old with active or convalescent COVID-19.

The chain carries TRBV6-6 and TRBJ2-7, with 7 bases that match TRBD1. The length of the CDR3 is 14 residues. Trimming removed 7 bases from V and 0 bases from J; junction bases left unmatched: 6. Looked up from germline, CDR1 is MNHNY and CDR2 is SVGAGI (reference sequence). The CDR3 spells CASIARGSSYEQYF. The CDR3 DNA reads as TGTGCCAGCATTGCCAGGGGGAGCTCCTACGAGCAGTACTTC.

The CDR3 region is CASSLGRDRGLLEGGYTF. The CDR3 DNA is TGCGCCAGCAGCTTGGGCCGAGACAGGGGCCTGCTGGAGGGTGGCTACACCTTC. This rearrangement joins TRBV5-1 to TRBJ1-2; 8 positions agree with TRBD1. The ends lost 0 bases at V and 7 bases at J; junction bases unmatched: 17. The CDR3 totals 18 residues. Germline lookup yields CDR1 SGHRS and CDR2 YFSETQ.

V and J are TRBV5-1 and TRBJ2-3, with D maybe TRBD2 (5 bases). The V gene's germline CDR1 is SGHRS and CDR2 YFSETQ. The CDR3 length is 13 residues. V lost 2 bases and J lost 6, with 10 bases in between. The DNA for the CDR3 is TGCGCCAGCAGCTTCGAGGGCGCGGATACGCAGTATTTT. Encoded protein: CASSFEGADTQYF.

The chain combines TRBV5-4 with TRBJ2-3; D might be TRBD2 (5 bases). Germline V gene lookup returns CDR1 SGHNT and CDR2 YYREEE (reference sequence). The V end lost 1 base, the J end lost 0 bases, and 12 bases lay between the germline ends. The CDR3 has 16 amino acids. The CDR3 nucleotides are TGTGCCAGCAGCTTGCCCCCGGGGTCTAGCACAGATACGCAGTATTTT. Amino acid sequence: CASSLPPGSSTDTQYF.

The chain has TRBV5-1 and TRBJ2-1; possible D gene TRBD1, 5 bases. The CDR3 loop spans 14 amino acids. Germline V gives CDR1 SGHRS, CDR2 YFSETQ. Trimming removed 0 bases from V and 4 bases from J, with 8 bases in between. The CDR3 is CASSLETVYNEQFF. The CDR3 nucleotides read TGCGCCAGCAGCTTGGAGACAGTATACAATGAGCAGTTCTTC. The full variable domain, its missing parts supplied by reference TRBV5-1 and TRBJ2-1, is KAGVTQTPRYLIKTRGQQVTLSCSPISGHRSVSWYQQTPGQGLQFLFEYFSETQRNKGNFPGRFSGRQFSNSRSEMNVSTLELGDSALYLCASSLETVYNEQFFGPGTRLTVL.

This chain links TRBV5-1 with TRBJ2-3, with a tentative D call TRBD1 (5 bases). Trimming took 4 bases from V and 6 from J, leaving 15 bases between them. From germline, CDR1 is SGHRS and CDR2 YFSETQ. The CDR3 has 14 residues. In nucleotides, the CDR3 is TGCGCCAGCAGCCTTCGACAGATCGGGGATACGCAGTATTTT. Its protein product is CASSLRQIGDTQYF.

The rearrangement uses TRBV5-1 and TRBJ2-2; TRBD2 agrees at 10 bases. In germline, CDR1 is SGHRS, CDR2 YFSETQ. CDR3 length equals 15 residues. J gave up 4 bases and V 4 bases, and 4 bases lay outside the gene matches. The CDR3 protein is CASSPRTSGTGELFF. The CDR3 DNA follows: TGCGCCAGCAGCCCCAGGACTAGCGGCACCGGGGAGCTGTTTTTT.

The chain employs TRBV27 and TRBJ1-2; TRBD1 is a possible D gene (5 bases). Germline CDR1 and CDR2: MNHEY and SMNVEV (reference sequence). Trimming took off 8 bases at V and 5 bases at J, with 21 bases between the two ends. The CDR3 covers 15 residues. This CDR3 reads CASSPTGRGEYGYTF. In nucleotides, the CDR3 is TGTGCCAGCTCCCCCACTGGCCGGGGGGAGTATGGCTACACCTTC.

The V call is TRBV7-2, the J call TRBJ2-7; 8 nucleotides line up with TRBD1. CDR1 is SGHTA and CDR2 is FQGNSA in the germline V gene. The junction had 13 bases not matched to a gene; V was cut back by 5 bases and J by 4 bases. This CDR3 is 16 amino acids long. The CDR3 nucleotides read TGTGCCAGCAGCCCGGCCGGACAGGGAAGAGTATACGAGCAGTACTTC. Translating it yields CASSPAGQGRVYEQYF.

CDR3 sequence: CASRRENTEAFF. In nucleotides, the CDR3 is TGTGCCAGCAGACGGGAGAACACTGAAGCTTTCTTT. V usage is TRBV12-3 or TRBV12-4 and J usage is TRBJ1-1; D call uncertain. The CDR3 contains 12 residues. The V end lost 6 bases, the J end lost 1 base, and 6 bases lay between the germline ends.

This clone was observed once. The chain joins TRBV3-1 (or the pseudogene TRBV3-2) to TRBJ1-2; D is perhaps TRBD1 (5 bases). The CDR3 covers 15 residues. V was pared by 1 base and J by 4 bases, with 13 bases between. Germline loops: CDR1 LGHDT, CDR2 YNNKEL (reference sequence). This CDR3 reads CASSQAGWSSYGYTF. The CDR3 DNA sequence: TGTGCCAGCAGCCAAGCAGGGTGGAGTTCCTATGGCTACACCTTC.

This clone was recorded once. This chain connects TRBV5-6 to TRBJ1-1; possible D gene TRBD1, 5 bases. The V gene's germline CDR1 is SGHDT and CDR2 YYEEEE. Trimming cost V 2 bases and J 5 bases, with 19 bases left between them. This CDR3 spans 16 amino acids. The CDR3 reads CASSFNPGGWKTEAFF. CDR3 bases: TGTGCCAGCAGCTTCAATCCCGGGGGATGGAAGACTGAAGCTTTCTTT.

The chain carries TRBV12-5 and TRBJ1-5, with D possibly being TRBD1 (5 bases). Per the germline V gene, CDR1 is LGHNT and CDR2 is FRNRAP. V lost 6 bases and J 3 bases, leaving 12 bases between the germline ends. The CDR3 extends over 14 amino acids. CDR3 sequence reads: CASGLDSLNQPQHF. The CDR3 bases are TGTGCTAGTGGCCTAGACAGCCTCAATCAGCCCCAGCATTTT.